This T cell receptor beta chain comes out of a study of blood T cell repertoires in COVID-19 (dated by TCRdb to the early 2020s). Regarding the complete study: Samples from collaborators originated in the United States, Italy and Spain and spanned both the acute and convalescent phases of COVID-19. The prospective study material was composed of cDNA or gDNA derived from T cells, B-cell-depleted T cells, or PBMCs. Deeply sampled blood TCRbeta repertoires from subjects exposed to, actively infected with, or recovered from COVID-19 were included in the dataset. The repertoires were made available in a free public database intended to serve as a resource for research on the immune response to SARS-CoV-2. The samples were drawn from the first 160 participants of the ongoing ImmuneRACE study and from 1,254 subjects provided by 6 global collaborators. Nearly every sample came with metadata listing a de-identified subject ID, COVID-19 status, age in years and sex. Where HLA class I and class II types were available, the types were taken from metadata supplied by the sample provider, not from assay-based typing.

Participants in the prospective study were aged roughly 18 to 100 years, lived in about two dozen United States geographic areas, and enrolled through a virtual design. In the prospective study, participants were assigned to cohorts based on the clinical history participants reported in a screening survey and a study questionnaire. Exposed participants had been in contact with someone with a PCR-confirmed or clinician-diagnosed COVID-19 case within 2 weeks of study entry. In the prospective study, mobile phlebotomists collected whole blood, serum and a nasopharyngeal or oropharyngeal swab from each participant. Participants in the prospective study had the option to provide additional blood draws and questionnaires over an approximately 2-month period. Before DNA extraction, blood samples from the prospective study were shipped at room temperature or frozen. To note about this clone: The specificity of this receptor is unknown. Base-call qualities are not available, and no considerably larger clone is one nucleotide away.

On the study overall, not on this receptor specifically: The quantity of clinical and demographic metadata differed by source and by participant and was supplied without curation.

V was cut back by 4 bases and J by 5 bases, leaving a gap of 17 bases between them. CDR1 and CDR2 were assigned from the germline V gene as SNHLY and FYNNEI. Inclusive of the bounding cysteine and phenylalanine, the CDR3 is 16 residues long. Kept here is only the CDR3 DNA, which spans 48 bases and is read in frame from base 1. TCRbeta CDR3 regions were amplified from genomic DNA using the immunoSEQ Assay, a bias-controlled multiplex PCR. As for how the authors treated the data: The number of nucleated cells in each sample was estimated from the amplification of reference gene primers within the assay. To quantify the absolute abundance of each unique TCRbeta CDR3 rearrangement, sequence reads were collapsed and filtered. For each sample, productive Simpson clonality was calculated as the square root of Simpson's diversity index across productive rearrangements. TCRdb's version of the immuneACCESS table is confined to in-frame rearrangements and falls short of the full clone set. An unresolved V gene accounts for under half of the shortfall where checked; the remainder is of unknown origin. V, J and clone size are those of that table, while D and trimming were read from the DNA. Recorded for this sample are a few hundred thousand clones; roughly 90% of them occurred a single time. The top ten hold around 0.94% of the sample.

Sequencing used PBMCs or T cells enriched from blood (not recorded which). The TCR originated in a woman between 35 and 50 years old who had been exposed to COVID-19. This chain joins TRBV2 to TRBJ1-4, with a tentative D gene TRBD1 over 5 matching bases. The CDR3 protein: CASSGAVWRGNEKLFF. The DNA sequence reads TGTGCCAGCAGTGGGGCGGTTTGGCGGGGGAATGAAAAACTGTTTTTT.